The entry below gives a single TCR beta chain sequence along with its context. The method was immunoSEQ multiplex PCR; TCRdb's version includes in-frame clones alone and lacks a portion of them. The data show about 130,000 clones, under 85% seen once. The sample belongs to a study of blood T cell repertoires in COVID-19. The overall study: Samples came from the United States, Italy and Spain, spanning acute and convalescent COVID-19.

The sequence derives from a man in his forties with active or convalescent COVID-19. Source material: peripheral blood.

The CDR3 region has the DNA TGCGCCAGCAGCTTGTGGACTAGCGGTAGCACAGATACGCAGTATTTT. Translating gives CASSLWTSGSTDTQYF. V gene TRBV5-1 combines with J gene TRBJ2-3, with 10 bases identical to TRBD2. The germline CDR1 and CDR2 sequences are SGHRS and YFSETQ. V gave up 1 base and J gave up 0 bases; unmatched junction bases: 2. This CDR3 has 16 amino acids.